A single sample is the source of the 32 T cell receptor beta chains below, sequenced in a study of beta chain features in type 1 diabetes. Reverse transcription of all isolated RNA meant that expressed TCRB transcripts were sequenced. Some clones are missing from TCRdb's copy, which holds only in-frame ones; the method was immunoSEQ multiplex PCR. Of around 160,000 clones in the sample, nearly 50% were seen once. The sequenced sample was Tregs from blood. These receptors were taken from a man aged 18 to 29 in good health.

This clone has more than one count but fewer than ten. The V and J genes are TRBV7-3 and TRBJ2-3; D remains ambiguous. CDR1 is SGHTA, CDR2 FQGTGA, per germline. CDR3 length: 11 residues. Trimming stripped 5 bases from V and 4 bases from J, with 4 bases between. The CDR3 sequence is CASSRADTQYF. The CDR3, as DNA: TGTGCCAGCAGCCGTGCAGATACGCAGTATTTT.

The chain couples TRBV5-4 to TRBJ2-5; TRBD1 agrees at 7 bases. The length of the CDR3 is 14 residues. The V gene end was trimmed by 1 base and the J gene end by 2 bases; junction bases not matched to a gene: 2. The germline CDR1 and CDR2 sequences are SGHNT and YYREEE (reference sequence). The CDR3 sequence: CASSLFRGQETQYF. CDR3 sequence (DNA): TGTGCCAGCAGCTTGTTCAGGGGGCAAGAGACCCAGTACTTC.

The rearrangement uses TRBV2 and TRBJ1-2; TRBD1 is a possible D gene (6 bases). The CDR3 length is 16 residues. Germline lookup yields CDR1 SNHLY and CDR2 FYNNEI. Trimming took off 7 bases at V and 3 bases at J, with 21 bases between the two ends. DNA for the CDR3: TGTGCCAGCATGGGGCGGATCACAGGGAAGGACTATGGCTACACCTTC. As protein: CASMGRITGKDYGYTF.

The V call is TRBV9, the J call TRBJ2-6; D not certain. Germline V CDR1 and CDR2: SGDLS, YYNGEE. The CDR3 is made up of 13 amino acids. The V and J ends lost 5 bases and 2 bases respectively, with 5 bases between them. Here the CDR3 reads CASREPGANVLTF. The CDR3 DNA sequence: TGTGCCAGCAGAGAGCCTGGGGCCAACGTCCTGACTTTC.

This clone has only a few counts. The chain recombines TRBV6-5 with TRBJ1-5, with unresolved D. Trimming shortened V by 5 bases and J by 5 bases, and 13 bases separated the two germline ends. The CDR3 spans 14 residues. Germline CDR1 MNHEY, CDR2 SVGAGI. The CDR3 nucleotides are TGTGCCAGCAGTCGGGTAATGGCTGATCAGCCCCAGCATTTT. This codes for CASSRVMADQPQHF.

This clone was counted between two and nine times. The chain links TRBV18 to TRBJ2-1, with 11 bases identical to TRBD1. The trim removed 2 bases at V and 0 bases at J, leaving 9 bases unmatched. CDR1 KGHSH and CDR2 LQKENI come from the germline V gene. The CDR3 has 19 amino acids. CDR3 amino acids: CASSPRRDRGRNSYNEQFF. CDR3 nucleotide sequence: TGTGCCAGCTCACCAAGACGGGACAGGGGGAGGAACTCCTACAATGAGCAGTTCTTC. Full variable domain (missing parts from reference TRBV18 and TRBJ2-1): NAGVMQNPRHLVRRRGQEARLRCSPMKGHSHVYWYRQLPEEGLKFMVYLQKENIIDESGMPKERFSAEFPKEGPSILRIQQVVRGDSAAYFCASSPRRDRGRNSYNEQFFGPGTRLTVL.

The chain employs TRBV5-1 and TRBJ2-4; D may be TRBD1 (5 bases). With 0 bases removed from V and 6 bases from J, the gap between germline ends came to 10 bases. Looked up from germline, CDR1 is SGHRS and CDR2 is YFSETQ. This CDR3 is built from 14 residues. The DNA of the CDR3 is TGCGCCAGCAGCTTGGATGGACAAGGAAACATTCAGTACTTC. Protein sequence: CASSLDGQGNIQYF.

This chain connects TRBV9 to TRBJ2-1; TRBD2 is a possible D gene (6 bases). V was pared by 7 bases and J by 10 bases, with 21 bases between. Germline CDR1 and CDR2: SGDLS and YYNGEE. The CDR3 loop spans 14 amino acids. The CDR3 DNA reads TGTGCCAGCCAGACGGGGCTAGCGTTAGGCGAGCAGTTCTTC. Translated: CASQTGLALGEQFF.

This chain connects TRBV28 to TRBJ2-5, with D tentatively TRBD1 (6 bases). The tail of the sequence fits TRBJ2-7 better, so the J call may be wrong. The CDR3 is 14 amino acids. In germline, CDR1 is MDHEN, CDR2 SYDVKM. CDR3 coding DNA: TGTGCCAGCAGTTTATATACAGGGTTGGCCGAGCAGTACTTC. Its protein is CASSLYTGLAEQYF.

The chain carries TRBV7-2 and TRBJ1-2; TRBD1 might be the D (6 bases). Germline V lookup: CDR1 SGHTA, CDR2 FQGNSA. The CDR3 totals 14 residues. V dropped 4 bases and J dropped 4 bases, with 13 bases sitting between them. CDR3 sequence reads: CASSSAGGGYGYTF. The CDR3 DNA follows: TGTGCCAGCAGCTCCGCGGGAGGGGGCTATGGCTACACCTTC. Supplemented by reference TRBV7-2 and TRBJ1-2, the full variable domain reads GAGVSQSPSNKVTEKGKDVELRCDPISGHTALYWYRQSLGQGLEFLIYFQGNSAPDKSGLPSDRFSAERTGGSVSTLTIQRTQQEDSAVYLCASSSAGGGYGYTFGSGTRLTVV.

This clone was seen a handful of times. V is TRBV6-6 and J is TRBJ1-2; a possible D gene is TRBD1 (5 bases). Germline V gene lookup returns CDR1 MNHNY and CDR2 SVGAGI (reference sequence). The CDR3 is made up of 12 amino acids. With 10 bases removed from V and 3 bases from J, the gap between germline ends came to 12 bases. CDR3 residues: CANHDSYYGYTF. In DNA form, the CDR3 reads TGTGCCAACCACGACAGCTACTATGGCTACACCTTC.

This chain joins TRBV4-3 and TRBJ2-1, with TRBD2 identical over 8 bases. This CDR3 comprises 17 residues. The germline gives CDR1 LGHNA, CDR2 YSLEER. V lost 0 bases and J lost 9; bases outside the gene matches: 13. The CDR3 coding sequence is TGCGCCAGCAGCCAAGATCTGAGCAGCGGGAGTAGTACTGAGCAGTTCTTC. This codes for CASSQDLSSGSSTEQFF.

The gene calls are TRBV6-1 and TRBJ1-2; tentatively, D is TRBD1 (6 bases). V lost 2 bases and J lost 2, with 9 bases in between. Germline lookup yields CDR1 MNHNS and CDR2 SASEGT. The CDR3 is 14 residues long. The CDR3 sequence: CASSEQGSNYGYTF. In nucleotides, the CDR3 is TGTGCCAGCAGTGAACAGGGGTCCAACTATGGCTACACCTTC.

V usage is TRBV29-1 and J usage is TRBJ2-1, with 7 bases lining up with TRBD1. The CDR3 contains 15 residues. Looked up from germline, CDR1 is SQVTM and CDR2 is ANQGSEA. Trimming removed 0 bases from V and 4 bases from J; junction bases left unmatched: 6. CDR3 sequence (DNA): TGCAGCGTTGAAGACTGGCAGGGACAGTACAATGAGCAGTTCTTC. Protein sequence: CSVEDWQGQYNEQFF.

The sample holds one count of this clone. The chain links TRBV10-3 to TRBJ1-1; 7 bases are shared with TRBD1. The ends lost 10 bases at V and 1 base at J; junction bases unmatched: 3. CDR3 size: 12 residues. Per the germline V gene, CDR1 is ENHRY and CDR2 is SYGVKD. CDR3 DNA: TGTGCCACAGGGGACAGGAACACTGAAGCTTTCTTT. Translated, it gives CATGDRNTEAFF.

The J gene is TRBJ2-3, the V gene TRBV7-2; the match to TRBD2 covers 10 bases. Germline values: CDR1 SGHTA, CDR2 FQGNSA. The CDR3 has 15 amino acids. The V and J ends lost 3 bases and 4 bases, in that order; junction bases with no gene match: 4. The CDR3 protein is CASSFLAGEADTQYF. CDR3 DNA sequence: TGTGCCAGCAGCTTTCTAGCGGGAGAGGCAGATACGCAGTATTTT.

The chain couples TRBV5-6 to TRBJ2-4; D remains ambiguous. From germline, CDR1 is SGHDT and CDR2 YYEEEE. The CDR3 sequence is 15 residues long. V was trimmed by 5 bases and J by 2 bases, leaving 14 bases between them. The chain's CDR3 is CASSRAIVPKNIQYF. The CDR3 DNA is TGTGCCAGCAGTCGCGCGATTGTGCCCAAAAACATTCAGTACTTC.

V gene TRBV5-4 combines with J gene TRBJ1-6; D remains ambiguous. V was cut by 0 bases and J by 8 bases, with 12 bases left in between. CDR3 size: 15 residues. CDR1 and CDR2 from the germline V gene are SGHNT and YYREEE (reference sequence). CDR3 sequence (DNA): TGTGCCAGCAGCTTGGGGGGAGGGATCCATTCACCCCTCCACTTT. Translation: CASSLGGGIHSPLHF.

This chain uses TRBV7-9 with TRBJ2-1; the D is unclear. Germline CDR1 SEHNR, CDR2 FQNEAQ (reference sequence). This CDR3 has 12 amino acids. V lost 5 bases and J 10 bases, leaving 12 bases between the germline ends. As DNA, the CDR3 is TGTGCCAGCAGCCCCCGTCGGAGAGAGCAGTTCTTC. This sequence encodes CASSPRRREQFF.

The chain links TRBV28 to TRBJ2-5; TRBD2 matches 9 bases. V was clipped by 10 bases and J by 4 bases; unmatched bases: 10. The CDR3 consists of 14 residues. The germline V gene encodes CDR1 MDHEN and CDR2 SYDVKM. Here the CDR3 reads CATQSGGQVETQYF. The CDR3 coding sequence is TGTGCCACCCAGAGCGGGGGGCAGGTAGAGACCCAGTACTTC.

The chain recombines TRBV19 with TRBJ2-1; 7 nucleotides line up with TRBD1. There are 15 residues in the CDR3. Germline CDR1 LNHDA, CDR2 SQIVND (reference sequence). Written as DNA, the CDR3 is TGTGTCCGACCCGGCATCAGTTCAGGGGGCAATGAGCAGTTCTTC. It is translated as CVRPGISSGGNEQFF.

The chain employs TRBV5-1 and TRBJ1-1; possible D gene TRBD1, 5 bases. CDR1 SGHRS and CDR2 YFSETQ come from the germline V gene. Trimming cost V 0 bases and J 9 bases, with 15 bases left between them. The length of the CDR3 is 14 residues. The CDR3 region is CASSLAEQGGKAFF. The CDR3 DNA reads as TGCGCCAGCAGCTTGGCCGAGCAGGGTGGGAAAGCTTTCTTT.

This clone was found a few times. J is TRBJ2-5 and V is TRBV5-1; no firm D call. The tail of the sequence fits TRBJ2-7 better, so the J call may be wrong. Germline assignment: CDR1 SGHRS and CDR2 YFSETQ. The CDR3 is 12 amino acids. CDR3 in amino acids: CASSLSTDEQYF. CDR3 DNA sequence: TGCGCCAGCAGCTTATCAACAGACGAGCAGTACTTC.

V gene TRBV7-2 combines with J gene TRBJ2-1, with D possibly TRBD2 on 6 matching bases. This CDR3 has 16 amino acids. The germline gives CDR1 SGHTA, CDR2 FQGNSA. Trimming stripped 2 bases from V and 1 base from J, with 12 bases between. For the CDR3, the DNA is TGTGCCAGCAGCTTATTCCGGGAGCTGTCCTACAATGAGCAGTTCTTC. Translation: CASSLFRELSYNEQFF.

The gene calls are TRBV6-6 and TRBJ1-5; 7 bases are a match to TRBD1. The CDR3 sequence is 15 residues long. Germline V gene data show CDR1 as MNHNY and CDR2 as SVGAGI (reference sequence). After removal of 6 bases from V and 5 bases from J, the junction contained 10 bases not matched to a gene. This CDR3 reads CASRNRGRQYQPQHF. The DNA for the CDR3 is TGTGCCAGCAGAAACAGGGGAAGGCAGTATCAGCCCCAGCATTTT.

There are a few counts of this clone. This chain joins TRBV7-9 and TRBJ2-7; D is undetermined. From germline, CDR1 is SEHNR and CDR2 FQNEAQ (reference sequence). The CDR3 loop spans 12 amino acids. Trimming shortened V by 3 bases and J by 2 bases, and 5 bases separated the two germline ends. The CDR3 spells CASSLVAYEQYF. The CDR3, as DNA: TGTGCCAGCAGCTTGGTAGCCTACGAGCAGTACTTC.

The genes are TRBV25-1 and TRBJ2-4; D is ambiguous. The length of the CDR3 is 11 residues. Trimming removed 3 bases from V and 7 bases from J, with 4 bases in between. The V gene's germline CDR1 is MGHDK and CDR2 SYGVNS. The CDR3 sequence: CASSDPNIQYF. The CDR3, as DNA: TGTGCCAGCAGTGATCCTAACATTCAGTACTTC.

V usage is TRBV28 and J usage is TRBJ1-5, with 7 nucleotides matching TRBD1. Germline lookup yields CDR1 MDHEN and CDR2 SYDVKM. This CDR3 is built from 16 residues. V lost 2 bases, J lost 7 bases, and 11 bases stayed unmatched. CDR3 sequence: CASSLMGQGVKQPQHF. The CDR3, as DNA: TGTGCCAGCAGTTTAATGGGGCAGGGGGTGAAGCAGCCCCAGCATTTT.

As concerns this clone: An end of the junction does not agree with germline; a read error may underlie this. This CDR3 is also generated by other DNA sequences in the sample. The chain uses TRBV28 and TRBJ2-7, with 8 positions matching TRBD1. The germline gives CDR1 MDHEN, CDR2 SYDVKM. The CDR3 has 14 amino acids. CDR3 residues: CASSLWTGTYEQYF. In DNA form, the CDR3 reads TGTGCCAGCAGTCTATGGACAGGGACCTACGAGCAGTACTTC.

The chain joins TRBV5-1 to TRBJ2-2, with 11 bases identical to TRBD1. The CDR3 consists of 15 residues. With V trimmed by 3 bases and J by 4 bases, 2 bases remained unmatched. The V gene's germline CDR1 is SGHRS and CDR2 YFSETQ. DNA for the CDR3: TGCGCCAGCAGCTCCGGGACAGGGGGCACCGGGGAGCTGTTTTTT. It yields the protein CASSSGTGGTGELFF.

The rearrangement joins TRBV5-1 to TRBJ1-6, with 10 bases aligning to TRBD1. The germline CDR1 and CDR2 sequences are SGHRS and YFSETQ. The CDR3 runs to 15 residues. V shed 4 bases and J 5 bases; nucleotides not matched to a gene: 3. In nucleotides, the CDR3 is TGCGCCAGCAGCGTCGGGACAGGGGATAATTCACCCCTCCACTTT. Translated, it gives CASSVGTGDNSPLHF.

The rearrangement links TRBV19 to TRBJ2-7; 10 bases are a match to TRBD2. CDR3 length: 13 residues. Per germline, CDR1 LNHDA and CDR2 SQIVND (reference sequence). The trim removed 4 bases at V and 4 bases at J, leaving 1 base unmatched. The CDR3 nucleotides are TGTGCCAGTAGTACTAGCGGGAGTTACGAGCAGTACTTC. Amino acid sequence: CASSTSGSYEQYF.